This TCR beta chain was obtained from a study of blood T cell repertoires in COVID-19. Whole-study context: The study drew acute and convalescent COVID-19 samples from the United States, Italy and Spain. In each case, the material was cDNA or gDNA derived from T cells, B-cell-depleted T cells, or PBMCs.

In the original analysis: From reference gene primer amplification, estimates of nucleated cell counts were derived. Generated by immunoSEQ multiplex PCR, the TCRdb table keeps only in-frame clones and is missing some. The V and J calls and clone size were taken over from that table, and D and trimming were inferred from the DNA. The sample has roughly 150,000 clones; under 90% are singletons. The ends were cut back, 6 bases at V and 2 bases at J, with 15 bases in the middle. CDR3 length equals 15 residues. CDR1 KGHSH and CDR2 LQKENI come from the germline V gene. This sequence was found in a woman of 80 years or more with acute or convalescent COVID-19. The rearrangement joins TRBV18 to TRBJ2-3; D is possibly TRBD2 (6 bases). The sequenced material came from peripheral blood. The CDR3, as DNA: TGTGCCAGCTCTCTCCGGGACTTCCTCACAGATACGCAGTATTTT. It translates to CASSLRDFLTDTQYF.